This T cell receptor (beta chain) was documented in a study of T cell responses to AZD1222 COVID-19 vaccine. Study-wide results and caveats: The donor cohort was predominantly white British with a female majority, and clonal diversity may have been underestimated. Repertoire sampling was restricted to post-peak T cell response timepoints. Nearly half of unique spike-specific TCRs reportedly avoided B.1.351 and B.1.1.7 mutated regions. The study identified only five or six AZD1222 recipients as seropositive at baseline.

The repertoire was sequenced with immunoSEQ multiplex PCR; TCRdb's copy has only in-frame clones and lacks some. In the table there are some 120,000 clones, 88% of which are singletons. About this clone: Its target is not known.

This CDR3 has 15 residues. Looked up from germline, CDR1 is SGHTA and CDR2 is FQGNSA. V was shortened by 5 bases and J by 0 bases, with 13 bases between the two germline ends. The clonotype comes from an adult in good health. The material sequenced was peripheral blood, taken on day 0 of AZD1222 vaccination. The chain employs TRBV7-2 and TRBJ2-5; D may be TRBD2 (6 bases). This chain's CDR3 is CASSRKTGDQETQYF. CDR3 DNA sequence: TGTGCCAGCAGCAGAAAAACGGGGGACCAAGAGACCCAGTACTTC.